These 15 T cell receptor beta chains came from one sample sequenced in a study of T cell responses to AZD1222 COVID-19 vaccine. Profiled with immunoSEQ multiplex PCR; TCRdb holds only in-frame clones, not every one. The data hold 100,000 or so clones, with around 91% observed a single time. The starting material was peripheral blood, obtained 28 days after the second AZD1222 dose. The receptors derive from an adult who received the AZD1222 COVID-19 vaccine.

The rearrangement uses TRBV27 and TRBJ1-1, with TRBD1 as a possible D gene (5 bases). CDR1 is MNHEY and CDR2 is SMNVEV in the germline V gene (reference sequence). The CDR3 totals 14 residues. V was shortened by 3 bases and J by 4 bases, with 12 bases between the two germline ends. CDR3 in amino acids: CASSFVGPGTEAFF. The CDR3 DNA reads as TGTGCCAGCAGTTTCGTGGGGCCGGGCACTGAAGCTTTCTTT.

The V gene is TRBV4-1, the J gene TRBJ2-5; D might be TRBD1 (5 bases). Germline V gene lookup returns CDR1 MGHRA and CDR2 YSYEKL. V lost 4 bases, J lost 2 bases, and 23 bases lay in between. CDR3 length: 18 amino acids. This chain's CDR3 is CASSRTNQGFGAQETQYF. The CDR3 nucleotides are TGCGCCAGCAGCCGAACGAACCAGGGTTTCGGCGCGCAAGAGACCCAGTACTTC.

This clone has just a few counts. V and J are TRBV6-5 and TRBJ1-4; D gene uncertain. Germline V CDR1 and CDR2: MNHEY, SVGAGI. This CDR3 comprises 15 residues. V was pared by 0 bases and J by 7 bases, with 12 bases between. CDR3 coding DNA: TGTGCCAGCAGTTACTCGAAAGGTGGTAGTGAAAAACTGTTTTTT. Its translation is CASSYSKGGSEKLFF.

The chain has TRBV23-1 and TRBJ1-3; 7 bases agree with TRBD1. TRBV23-1 is annotated as an ORF whose role is uncertain. The CDR3 contains 15 residues. The J segment lost 8 bases and the V segment lost 8 bases, leaving 15 bases of the junction unmatched. The CDR3 sequence is CASGGGQVGGYTIYF. The CDR3, as DNA: TGCGCCAGCGGGGGAGGACAGGTAGGGGGGTACACCATATATTTT.

As for this clone: Other DNA sequences in the sample encode the same CDR3. In DNA, the CDR3 is TGTGCCAGCAGCTTTGGAAACACTGAAGCTTTCTTT. It is translated as CASSFGNTEAFF. The chain links TRBV7-9 to TRBJ1-1; D call uncertain. V was shortened by 3 bases and J by 2 bases, with 4 bases between the two germline ends. The CDR3 consists of 12 residues. The germline V gene encodes CDR1 SEHNR and CDR2 FQNEAQ (reference sequence).

The chain has TRBV30 and TRBJ1-2; D gene unclear. This CDR3 contains 13 residues. Trimming took 0 bases from V and 9 from J, leaving 14 bases between them. The germline gives CDR1 GTSNPN, CDR2 SVGIG (reference sequence). The DNA for the CDR3 is TGTGCCTGGAGTGTACTCGACCTCGATAGCTACACCTTC. As protein: CAWSVLDLDSYTF.

The chain links TRBV11-2 to TRBJ2-7; 7 nucleotides align to TRBD1. The CDR3 is made up of 16 amino acids. V lost 5 bases to trimming and J lost 5 bases; unmatched junction nucleotides: 15. Germline assignment: CDR1 SGHAT and CDR2 FQNNGV. The CDR3, as DNA: TGTGCCAGCAGCCTCCTCGGACAGGTCTTTGGGGACGAGCAGTACTTC. It yields the protein CASSLLGQVFGDEQYF.

The chain joins TRBV5-6 to TRBJ1-1; 11 nucleotides line up with TRBD1. This CDR3 spans 15 amino acids. Germline V gene lookup returns CDR1 SGHDT and CDR2 YYEEEE. After removal of 4 bases from V and 9 bases from J, the junction contained 11 bases not matched to a gene. CDR3 bases: TGTGCCAGCAGCGAAGTCGGGACAGGGGGGATGAAAGCTTTCTTT. It specifies CASSEVGTGGMKAFF.

The genes are TRBV2 and TRBJ1-5, with 8 bases that match TRBD1. Per the germline V gene, CDR1 is SNHLY and CDR2 is FYNNEI. V dropped 8 bases and J dropped 6; count of bases not matched to a gene: 9. The length of the CDR3 is 14 residues. Here the CDR3 DNA reads TGTGCCAGCTCCCTAGGACAGGGCATTCAGCCCCAGCATTTT. This gives the protein CASSLGQGIQPQHF.

The chain is built from TRBV29-1 and TRBJ1-3; TRBD1 matches at 11 bases. Germline CDR1 and CDR2: SQVTM and ANQGSEA. J was trimmed by 4 bases and V by 4 bases; bases with no gene match: 3. The CDR3 covers 14 residues. The CDR3 DNA follows: TGCAGCGTTGCAGGGACAGGGGGAGGAAACACCATATATTTT. It encodes CSVAGTGGGNTIYF.

The V and J genes are TRBV10-3 and TRBJ2-5; weak D call: TRBD2 (5 bases). This CDR3 spans 15 amino acids. V shed 0 bases and J shed 2 bases, with 10 bases lying between them. CDR1 is ENHRY, CDR2 SYGVKD, per germline. The CDR3 DNA follows: TGTGCCATCAGTGAGTCGCGGACTCCACAAGAGACCCAGTACTTC. Residues: CAISESRTPQETQYF.

This rearrangement joins TRBV10-2 to TRBJ2-3, with 8 bases identical to TRBD2. Germline CDR1 reads WSHSY; CDR2 reads SAAADI. The CDR3 totals 15 residues. Trimming cost V 6 bases and J 3 bases; bases outside gene matches: 8. The CDR3 protein is CASSYGGASTDTQYF. CDR3 coding DNA: TGCGCCAGCAGCTACGGGGGGGCCTCTACAGATACGCAGTATTTT.

This clone has a single count. This chain uses TRBV27 with TRBJ2-4, with D maybe TRBD1 (6 bases). The CDR3 covers 17 residues. V was trimmed by 3 bases and J by 6 bases, leaving 21 bases between them. The germline V gene encodes CDR1 MNHEY and CDR2 SMNVEV (reference sequence). CDR3 DNA sequence: TGTGCCAGCAGTTTTAAGCGGACTGTGGCAGGGGTAAACATTCAGTACTTC. Translation gives CASSFKRTVAGVNIQYF.

The chain couples TRBV19 to TRBJ2-4, with D possibly being TRBD1 (6 bases). The CDR3 loop spans 15 amino acids. V lost 4 bases and J 5 bases, leaving 15 bases between the germline ends. The germline V gene has CDR1 LNHDA and CDR2 SQIVND (reference sequence). The CDR3 region has the DNA TGTGCCAGTAGTAAGCAGGGGTACGGGCAAAACATTCAGTACTTC. Its translation: CASSKQGYGQNIQYF. Supplemented by reference TRBV19 and TRBJ2-4, the full variable domain reads DGGITQSPKYLFRKEGQNVTLSCEQNLNHDAMYWYRQDPGQGLRLIYYSQIVNDFQKGDIAEGYSVSREKKESFPLTVTSAQKNPTAFYLCASSKQGYGQNIQYFGAGTRLSVL.

The genes are TRBV30 and TRBJ2-1; maybe TRBD2 (7 bases). The CDR3 spans 17 residues. CDR1 is GTSNPN, CDR2 SVGIG, per germline (reference sequence). Trimming left V 2 bases short and J 0 bases short, with 17 bases between. The CDR3 sequence: CAWSLARGQRSYNEQFF. CDR3 nucleotides: TGTGCCTGGAGTTTGGCGCGGGGGCAGCGCTCCTACAATGAGCAGTTCTTC.